These 21 T cell receptor beta chains share one sample of origin, sequenced in a study of response to subunit inactivated influenza vaccine. TCRdb re-derived calls from the RT-PCR reads in MiXCR, one entry per CDR3 protein. The repertoire holds 550,000 to 800,000 distinct CDR3 sequences, with about 14% as singletons. This specimen was PBMCs from blood, taken approximately 15 days before vaccination. Receptors were obtained from a man aged 45-60 years who received an inactivated influenza vaccine.

J is TRBJ1-5 and V is TRBV30, with a tentative D call TRBD1 (5 bases). CDR1 is GTSNPN, CDR2 SVGIG, per germline (reference sequence). This CDR3 region has 14 residues. V was pared by 5 bases and J by 2 bases, with 13 bases between. The CDR3 region has the DNA TGTGCCTGGGGGGGACCGGGTCGCAATCAGCCCCAGCATTTT. As protein: CAWGGPGRNQPQHF. The complete variable domain, with remaining parts taken from reference TRBV30 and TRBJ1-5, reads SQTIHQWPATLVQPVGSPLSLECTVEGTSNPNLYWYRQAAGRGLQLLFYSVGIGQISSEVPQNLSASRPQDRQFILSSKKLLLSDSGFYLCAWGGPGRNQPQHFGDGTRLSIL.

The rearrangement uses TRBV12-3 or TRBV12-4 and TRBJ1-1; no definite D call. This CDR3 is built from 12 residues. V was pared by 4 bases and J by 6 bases, with 9 bases between. The CDR3 reads CASSSNTPEAFF. For the CDR3, the DNA is TGTGCCAGCAGTTCAAACACCCCTGAAGCTTTCTTT.

This clonotype was seen at least ten times. The chain links TRBV20-1 to TRBJ2-2; TRBD1 is a possible D gene (6 bases). V was cut by 3 bases and J by 2 bases, with 7 bases left in between. The CDR3 runs 13 residues. Germline-derived CDR1 and CDR2 are DFQATT and SNEGSKA (reference sequence). CDR3 nucleotide sequence: TGCAGTGCTAGGGGGACAAACACCGGGGAGCTGTTTTTT. Protein product: CSARGTNTGELFF.

The chain joins TRBV4-3 to TRBJ2-7; no clear D gene. The CDR3 covers 15 residues. V lost 0 bases and J 1 base, leaving 10 bases between the germline ends. Per germline, CDR1 LGHNA and CDR2 YSLEER. Here the CDR3 DNA reads TGCGCCAGCAGCCAAGATTTCGGAGAATCCTACGAGCAGTACTTC. Protein product: CASSQDFGESYEQYF.

CDR3 sequence: CASSLIAGGTYNEQFF. In DNA, the CDR3 is TGTGCCAGCAGCTTAATAGCGGGAGGGACCTACAATGAGCAGTTCTTC. This chain connects TRBV7-2 to TRBJ2-1; 11 positions agree with TRBD2. The trim removed 2 bases at V and 2 bases at J, leaving 2 bases unmatched. CDR1 and CDR2 (germline): SGHTA, FQGNSA. The CDR3 covers 16 residues.

This clonotype occurred a few times. The chain employs TRBV5-1 and TRBJ2-3, with D tentatively TRBD2 (6 bases). The ends were cut back, 1 base at V and 4 bases at J, with 13 bases in the middle. The CDR3 consists of 15 residues. CDR1 and CDR2 from the germline V gene are SGHRS and YFSETQ. CDR3 DNA: TGCGCCAGCAGCTTGTATCCGGAGGGTGCAGATACGCAGTATTTT. Its translation is CASSLYPEGADTQYF.

This clonotype was found a few times. V is TRBV28 and J is TRBJ2-3; possibly TRBD1 for D (5 bases). V lost 2 bases, J lost 5 bases, and 14 bases lay in between. The CDR3 consists of 15 residues. Germline values: CDR1 MDHEN, CDR2 SYDVKM. The CDR3 region has the DNA TGTGCCAGCAGTTTAGTTGGCAGGGTGGGAGATACGCAGTATTTT. Translation: CASSLVGRVGDTQYF.

The table lists this clonotype with many counts. CDR3 residues: CSARMHRGFTDTQYF. Written as DNA, the CDR3 is TGCAGTGCTAGGATGCACAGGGGATTCACAGATACGCAGTATTTT. The gene calls are TRBV20-1 and TRBJ2-3; 7 nucleotides match TRBD1. V was pared by 3 bases and J by 2 bases, with 8 bases of the junction left unmatched. CDR3 length: 15 amino acids. In germline, CDR1 is DFQATT, CDR2 SNEGSKA (reference sequence).

The chain combines TRBV20-1 with TRBJ1-6; D is undetermined. The ends were cut back, 1 base at V and 7 bases at J, with 14 bases in the middle. CDR3 size: 15 residues. Germline CDR1 and CDR2: DFQATT and SNEGSKA (reference sequence). CDR3 bases: TGCAGTGCTAGAGTCCGAGGGCTTATGAATTCACCCCTCCACTTT. Protein product: CSARVRGLMNSPLHF.

The chain carries TRBV10-3 and TRBJ2-5; 7 bases align to TRBD1. The V segment lost 3 bases and the J segment 4 bases; nucleotides outside the gene matches: 5. CDR1 is ENHRY, CDR2 SYGVKD, per germline. The CDR3 runs to 14 residues. In nucleotides, the CDR3 is TGTGCCATCAGTGACAAGGGGGCGGGAGAGACCCAGTACTTC. As protein: CAISDKGAGETQYF.

In its sample, this clonotype was seen a few times. The chain employs TRBV7-2 and TRBJ2-3; 9 nucleotides align to TRBD2. The CDR3 has 16 residues. CDR1 is SGHTA, CDR2 FQGNSA, per germline. V was clipped by 3 bases and J by 0 bases; unmatched bases: 4. The CDR3 sequence is CASSFGRGGSTDTQYF. CDR3 DNA sequence: TGTGCCAGCAGCTTCGGGCGGGGGGGTAGCACAGATACGCAGTATTTT.

V is TRBV20-1 and J is TRBJ2-2, with 8 bases matching TRBD2. With V trimmed by 2 bases and J by 5 bases, 10 bases remained unmatched. CDR3 length: 16 residues. The germline V gene encodes CDR1 DFQATT and CDR2 SNEGSKA (reference sequence). The CDR3 nucleotides are TGCAGTGCTAGACACGTAGCGGGATGGGTTACCGGGGAGCTGTTTTTT. The encoded protein is CSARHVAGWVTGELFF.

This clonotype was seen only once. The chain has TRBV20-1 and TRBJ2-7, with 10 bases matching TRBD1. CDR1 and CDR2 (germline): DFQATT, SNEGSKA (reference sequence). The V gene end was trimmed by 5 bases and the J gene end by 2 bases; junction bases not matched to a gene: 3. CDR3 size: 13 residues. The CDR3 bases are TGCAGTGCTGGACAGGGGGTTACCTACGAGCAGTACTTC. This translates into CSAGQGVTYEQYF.

In its sample, this clonotype was seen a few times. The chain is built from TRBV11-2 and TRBJ2-5; TRBD1 might be the D (6 bases). Germline assignment: CDR1 SGHAT and CDR2 FQNNGV. The CDR3 is made up of 18 amino acids. V shed 1 base and J shed 5 bases, with 23 bases lying between them. CDR3 sequence reads: CASSLVGIVGASMETQYF. The DNA for the CDR3 is TGTGCCAGCAGCTTAGTCGGTATTGTGGGGGCGTCCATGGAGACCCAGTACTTC.

The table lists this clonotype with a few counts. The CDR3 DNA sequence: TGTGCCAGCAGCCCCCGCAGGGAGCTGTATGGCTACACCTTC. It yields the protein CASSPRRELYGYTF. V usage is TRBV9 and J usage is TRBJ1-2, with D possibly matching TRBD1 (5 bases). Trimming stripped 4 bases from V and 5 bases from J, with 15 bases between. Germline V lookup: CDR1 SGDLS, CDR2 YYNGEE. The CDR3 has 14 residues.

This clonotype was seen more than once but under ten times. The genes are TRBV11-1 and TRBJ2-6; a possible D gene is TRBD1 (6 bases). Germline V gives CDR1 SGHAT, CDR2 FQDESV (reference sequence). Trimming removed 3 bases from V and 3 bases from J, with 18 bases in between. CDR3 length: 18 residues. The CDR3 is CASSFPKLGANGANVLTF. The CDR3 DNA is TGTGCCAGCAGCTTTCCTAAACTGGGGGCGAATGGGGCCAACGTCCTGACTTTC.

The chain joins TRBV14 to TRBJ2-1; D gene unclear. The CDR3 covers 11 residues. CDR1 and CDR2 from the germline V gene are SGHDN and FVKESK. V was pared by 8 bases and J by 10 bases, with 12 bases between. The CDR3 nucleotides read TGTGCCAGCGGAGACGCGTGGGAGCAGTTCTTC. Translating gives CASGDAWEQFF.

The chain links TRBV29-1 to TRBJ2-7; D is ambiguous. V was cut by 4 bases and J by 2 bases, with 12 bases left in between. The CDR3 spans 13 residues. Germline V gives CDR1 SQVTM, CDR2 ANQGSEA. The CDR3 protein is CSVVVANPYEQYF. For the CDR3, the DNA is TGCAGCGTTGTGGTGGCAAACCCCTACGAGCAGTACTTC.

This clonotype was seen many times. This chain connects TRBV11-2 to TRBJ2-2, with D perhaps TRBD1 or TRBD2 (5 bases each). Trimming removed 2 bases at V and 5 bases at J, with 9 bases between. The germline V gene encodes CDR1 SGHAT and CDR2 FQNNGV. This CDR3 spans 14 amino acids. Here the CDR3 reads CASSLYGTTGELFF. Here the CDR3 DNA reads TGTGCCAGCAGCTTATATGGGACGACCGGGGAGCTGTTTTTT.

This clonotype was detected only a few times. The chain employs TRBV4-1 and TRBJ1-4; no reliable D call. The CDR3 extends over 13 amino acids. From germline, CDR1 is MGHRA and CDR2 YSYEKL. The V and J ends lost 4 bases and 5 bases respectively, with 8 bases between them. The CDR3 DNA sequence: TGCGCCAGCAGCCCCGTGGACAATGAAAAACTGTTTTTT. Its translation: CASSPVDNEKLFF.

The chain joins TRBV7-2 to TRBJ2-2; 7 bases map to TRBD1. CDR1 and CDR2 from the germline V gene are SGHTA and FQGNSA. J lost 0 bases, V lost 5 bases, and 6 bases had no gene match. This CDR3 region has 16 residues. CDR3 nucleotide sequence: TGTGCCAGCAGCCGGACAGGACCCGCGAACACCGGGGAGCTGTTTTTT. Residues: CASSRTGPANTGELFF.